The entry that follows covers one T cell receptor beta chain sequence. 60 Vbeta and 13 Jbeta primers were used in PCR. As processed by the authors: As a later analysis found, there were roughly 80 million unique TCR beta chains, of which 8.5 million to 14 million were shared. Sequencing was performed with immunoSEQ multiplex PCR; in TCRdb, only in-frame clones are kept and a portion is missing. The V and J calls and the clone size are those of that table, but D and trimming were determined from the DNA. The sample records about 210,000 clones, roughly 85% being singletons. The sample belongs to a study of cytomegalovirus exposure and HLA in healthy donors. The germline V and J ends were trimmed by 5 bases and 11 bases, with 18 bases remaining between them. The germline V gene encodes CDR1 GTSNPN and CDR2 SVGIG (reference sequence). CDR3 length equals 12 residues.

The J gene is TRBJ1-1, the V gene TRBV30; D may be TRBD1 (6 bases). The TCR sequence derives from a male donor in good health and CMV-seronegative. Sequencing was performed on PBMCs. Here the CDR3 reads CAWARGAEQAFF. The CDR3 region has the DNA TGTGCCTGGGCCAGGGGAGCGGAGCAGGCTTTCTTT.